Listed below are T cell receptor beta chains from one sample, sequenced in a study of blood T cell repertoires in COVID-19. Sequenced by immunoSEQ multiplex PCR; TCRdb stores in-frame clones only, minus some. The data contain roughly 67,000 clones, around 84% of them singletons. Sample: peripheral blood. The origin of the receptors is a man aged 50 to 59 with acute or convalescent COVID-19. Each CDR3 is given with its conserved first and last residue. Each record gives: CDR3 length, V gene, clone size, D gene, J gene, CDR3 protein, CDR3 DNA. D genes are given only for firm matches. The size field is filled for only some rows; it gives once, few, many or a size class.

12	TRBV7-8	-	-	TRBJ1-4	CASSLYPEKLFF	TGTGCCAGCAGCTTATATCCGGAAAAACTGTTTTTT
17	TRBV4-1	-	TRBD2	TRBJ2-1	CASSQDSSSGRGNEQFF	TGCGCCAGCAGCCAAGATTCCTCGAGCGGGAGGGGTAATGAGCAGTTCTTC
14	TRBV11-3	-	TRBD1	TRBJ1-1	CASSLGQGYTEAFF	TGTGCCAGCAGCTTGGGACAGGGGTACACTGAAGCTTTCTTT
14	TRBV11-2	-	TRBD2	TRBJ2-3	CASSQPTSEATQYF	TGTGCCAGCAGCCAACCGACTAGCGAGGCTACGCAGTATTTT
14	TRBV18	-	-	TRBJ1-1	CASSPPGQNTEAFF	TGTGCCAGCTCACCACCGGGCCAGAACACTGAAGCTTTCTTT
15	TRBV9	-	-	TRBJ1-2	CASSPTGLGALGYTF	TGTGCCAGCAGCCCTACAGGTCTGGGGGCTCTAGGCTACACCTTC
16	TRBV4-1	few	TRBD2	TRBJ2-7	CASSQSSGGLYYEQYF	TGCGCCAGCAGCCAGTCGAGCGGGGGCCTTTACTACGAGCAGTACTTC
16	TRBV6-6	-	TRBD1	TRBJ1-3	CASRGPGTGGGNTIYF	TGTGCCAGCAGGGGTCCCGGGACAGGGGGCGGAAACACCATATATTTT
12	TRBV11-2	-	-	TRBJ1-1	CASSRLRGEAFF	TGTGCCAGCAGCCGTCTCAGGGGAGAAGCTTTCTTT
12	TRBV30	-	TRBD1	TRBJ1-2	CASQQGTMGYTF	TGTGCCAGTCAACAGGGGACCATGGGCTACACCTTC
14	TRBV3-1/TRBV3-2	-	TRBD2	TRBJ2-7	CASTTGAGGTEQYF	TGTGCCAGCACCACAGGAGCGGGAGGAACCGAGCAGTACTTC
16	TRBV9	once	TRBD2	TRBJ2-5	CASSVESSGGLETQYF	TGTGCCAGCAGCGTAGAGTCTAGCGGGGGGCTAGAGACCCAGTACTTC
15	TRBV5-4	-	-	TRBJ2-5	CASSLGARDQETQYF	TGTGCCAGCAGCTTGGGGGCCAGAGACCAAGAGACCCAGTACTTC
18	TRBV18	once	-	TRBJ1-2	CASSRGFGGSSGSYGYTF	TGTGCCAGCTCACGGGGATTCGGTGGGAGCTCGGGGAGCTATGGCTACACCTTC
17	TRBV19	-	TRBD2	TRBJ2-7	CASSFQRTSGVSYEQYF	TGTGCCAGTAGTTTCCAAAGGACTAGCGGGGTATCCTACGAGCAGTACTTC
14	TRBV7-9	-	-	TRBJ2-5	CASSPGTQKETQYF	TGTGCCAGCAGCCCCGGGACACAAAAAGAGACCCAGTACTTC
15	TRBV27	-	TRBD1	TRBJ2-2	CASSLSGQGSGELFF	TGTGCCAGCAGTTTATCGGGACAGGGTTCCGGGGAGCTGTTTTTT
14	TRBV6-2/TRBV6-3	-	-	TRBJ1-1	CASTPGGWGTEAFF	TGTGCCAGCACCCCGGGGGGGTGGGGGACTGAAGCTTTCTTT
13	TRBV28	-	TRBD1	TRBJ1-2	CASSWTGKDGYTF	TGTGCCAGCAGTTGGACAGGGAAAGATGGCTACACCTTC
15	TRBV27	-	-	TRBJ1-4	CASSLRWGGEEKLFF	TGTGCCAGCAGCCTGCGGTGGGGGGGTGAGGAAAAACTGTTTTTT
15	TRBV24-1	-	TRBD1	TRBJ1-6	CATSENRGFNSPLHF	TGTGCCACCAGTGAAAACAGGGGGTTTAATTCACCCCTCCACTTT
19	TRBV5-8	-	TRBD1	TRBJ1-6	CASSSGTGALSSYNSPLHF	TGTGCCAGCAGCTCAGGGACAGGAGCTCTTAGCTCCTATAATTCACCCCTCCACTTT
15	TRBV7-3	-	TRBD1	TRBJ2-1	CASSLSRGYYNEQFF	TGTGCCAGCAGCTTATCCAGGGGGTATTACAATGAGCAGTTCTTC
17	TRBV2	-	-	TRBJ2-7	CASSVPIPGSGTYEQYF	TGTGCCAGCAGCGTCCCTATCCCCGGGAGTGGTACCTACGAGCAGTACTTC
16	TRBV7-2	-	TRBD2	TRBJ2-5	CASSPSTRREARTQYF	TGTGCCAGCAGCCCCAGCACAAGACGGGAGGCCAGGACCCAGTACTTC
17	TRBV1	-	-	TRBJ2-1	CTSSAGPGTSGNYEQFF	TGCACCAGCAGCGCTGGACCAGGGACTAGCGGGAACTATGAGCAGTTCTTC
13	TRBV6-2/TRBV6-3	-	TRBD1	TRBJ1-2	CASSYGTDPGYTF	TGTGCCAGCAGTTATGGGACAGATCCTGGCTACACCTTC
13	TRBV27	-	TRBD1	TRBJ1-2	CASSWTGNYGYTF	TGTGCCAGCAGCTGGACAGGGAACTATGGCTACACCTTC
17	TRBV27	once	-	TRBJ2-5	CASSLGPPVLGQETQYF	TGTGCCAGCAGTTTGGGGCCCCCCGTTCTTGGGCAAGAGACCCAGTACTTC
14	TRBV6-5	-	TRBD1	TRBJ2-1	CASSLSDRANEQFF	TGTGCCAGCAGTCTCTCGGACAGGGCCAATGAGCAGTTCTTC
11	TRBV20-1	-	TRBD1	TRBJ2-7	CSARDSLEQYF	TGCAGTGCGAGGGACAGTCTTGAGCAGTACTTC
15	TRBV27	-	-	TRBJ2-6	CASSSGVPGANVLTF	TGTGCCAGCAGTTCCGGGGTCCCCGGGGCCAACGTCCTGACTTTC
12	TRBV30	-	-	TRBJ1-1	CAWSAWNTEAFF	TGTGCCTGGAGTGCCTGGAACACTGAAGCTTTCTTT
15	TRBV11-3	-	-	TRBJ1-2	CASSLDRGFDYGYTF	TGTGCCAGCAGCTTAGACAGGGGTTTCGACTATGGCTACACCTTC
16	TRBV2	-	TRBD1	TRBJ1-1	CASRIPGTGADTEAFF	TGTGCCAGCAGGATACCCGGGACAGGGGCCGACACTGAAGCTTTCTTT
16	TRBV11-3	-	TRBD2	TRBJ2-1	CASSWISGGSYNEQFF	TGTGCCAGCAGCTGGATCAGCGGGGGCTCCTACAATGAGCAGTTCTTC
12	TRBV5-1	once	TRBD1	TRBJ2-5	CASSLTGAGQYF	TGCGCCAGCAGCTTGACAGGGGCGGGCCAGTACTTC
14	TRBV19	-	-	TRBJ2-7	CASSIGGTEYEQYF	TGTGCCAGTAGTATAGGCGGGACGGAGTACGAGCAGTACTTC
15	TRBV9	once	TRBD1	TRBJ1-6	CASSVDTGGNSPLHF	TGTGCCAGCAGCGTAGACACAGGGGGAAATTCACCCCTCCACTTT
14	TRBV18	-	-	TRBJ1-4	CASSVETTNEKLFF	TGTGCCAGCTCAGTCGAGACAACTAATGAAAAACTGTTTTTT
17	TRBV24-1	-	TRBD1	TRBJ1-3	CATSDSPGQGSGNTIYF	TGTGCCACCAGTGATTCTCCGGGACAGGGATCCGGAAACACCATATATTTT
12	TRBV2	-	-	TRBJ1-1	CASFQGNTEAFF	TGTGCCAGCTTTCAGGGGAACACTGAAGCTTTCTTT
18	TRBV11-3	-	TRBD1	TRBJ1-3	CASSLAQTGTGIGNTIYF	TGTGCCAGCAGCTTAGCTCAAACCGGGACAGGAATTGGAAACACCATATATTTT
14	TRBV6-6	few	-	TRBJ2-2	CASSYRGNTGELFF	TGTGCCAGCAGTTATAGGGGGAACACCGGGGAGCTGTTTTTT
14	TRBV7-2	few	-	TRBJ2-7	CASSFTVESYEQYF	TGTGCCAGCAGCTTTACGGTCGAATCCTACGAGCAGTACTTC
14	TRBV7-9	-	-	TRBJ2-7	CASSFFAEGYEQYF	TGTGCCAGCAGCTTTTTCGCGGAGGGGTACGAGCAGTACTTC
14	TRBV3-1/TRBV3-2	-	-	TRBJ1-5	CASSQGRVGQPQHF	TGTGCCAGCAGCCAGGGGAGGGTAGGCCAGCCCCAGCATTTT
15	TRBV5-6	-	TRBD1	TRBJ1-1	CASSLPGQGNTEAFF	TGTGCCAGCAGCTTACCGGGACAGGGGAACACTGAAGCTTTCTTT
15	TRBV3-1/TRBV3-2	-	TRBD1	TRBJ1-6	CASSQDRGAGSPLHF	TGTGCCAGCAGCCAGGACAGGGGCGCGGGATCACCCCTCCACTTT
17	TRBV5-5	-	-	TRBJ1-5	CASSKEQGWDGNQPQHF	TGTGCCAGCAGCAAAGAACAGGGTTGGGATGGCAATCAGCCCCAGCATTTT
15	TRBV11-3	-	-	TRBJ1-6	CASSSRFPLHSPLHF	TGTGCCAGCAGCTCCCGGTTCCCGCTCCATTCACCCCTCCACTTT
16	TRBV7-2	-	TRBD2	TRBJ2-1	CASSAGLAGGGNEQFF	TGTGCCAGCAGCGCAGGACTAGCGGGGGGCGGAAATGAGCAGTTCTTC
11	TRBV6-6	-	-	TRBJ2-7	CASTNSYEQYF	TGTGCCAGCACCAACAGCTACGAGCAGTACTTC
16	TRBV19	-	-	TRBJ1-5	CASSIGGGWSNQPQHF	TGTGCCAGTAGTATCGGGGGGGGCTGGAGCAATCAGCCCCAGCATTTT
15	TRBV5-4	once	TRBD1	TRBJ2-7	CASRTAGQGMYEQYF	TGTGCCAGCAGAACCGCGGGACAGGGGATGTACGAGCAGTACTTC
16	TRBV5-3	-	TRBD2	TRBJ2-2	CARSPRTSRNTGELFF	TGTGCCAGAAGCCCAAGGACTAGCAGGAACACCGGGGAGCTGTTTTTT
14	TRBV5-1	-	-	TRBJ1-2	CASSEEGPGYGYTF	TGCGCCAGCAGCGAGGAGGGTCCAGGCTATGGCTACACCTTC